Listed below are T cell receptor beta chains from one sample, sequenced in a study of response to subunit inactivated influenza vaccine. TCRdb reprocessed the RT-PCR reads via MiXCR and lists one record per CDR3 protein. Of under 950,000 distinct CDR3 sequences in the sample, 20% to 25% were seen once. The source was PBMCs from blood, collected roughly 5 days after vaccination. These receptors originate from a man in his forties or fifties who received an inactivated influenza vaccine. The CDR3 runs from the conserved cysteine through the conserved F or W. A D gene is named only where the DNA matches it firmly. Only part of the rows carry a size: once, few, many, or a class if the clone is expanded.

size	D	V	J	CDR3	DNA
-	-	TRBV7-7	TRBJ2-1	CASSSSVTTEQFF	TGTGCTAGCAGCTCCTCTGTTACGACTGAGCAGTTCTTC
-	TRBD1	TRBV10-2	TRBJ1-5	CASRGDRDLYSNQPQHF	TGCGCCAGCAGGGGGGACAGGGACCTCTATAGCAATCAGCCCCAGCATTTT
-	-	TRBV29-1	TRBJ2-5	CSVAGGTGETQYF	TGCAGCGTTGCTGGGGGGACGGGAGAGACCCAGTACTTC
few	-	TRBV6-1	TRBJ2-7	CASSWTATYEQYF	TGTGCCAGCTCTTGGACGGCCACCTACGAGCAGTACTTC
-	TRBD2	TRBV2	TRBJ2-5	CASNRGGDQETQYF	TGTGCCAGCAATCGGGGGGGGGACCAAGAGACCCAGTACTTC
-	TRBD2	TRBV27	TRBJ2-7	CASSQRTSGSALEQYF	TGTGCCAGCAGTCAACGGACTAGCGGGAGTGCCCTCGAGCAGTACTTC
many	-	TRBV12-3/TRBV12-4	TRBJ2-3	CASSRARDTQYF	TGTGCCAGCAGTCGAGCTAGGGATACGCAGTATTTT
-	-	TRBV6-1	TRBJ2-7	CASSEGGTDPYEQYF	TGTGCCAGCAGTGAAGGCGGGACAGATCCCTACGAGCAGTACTTC
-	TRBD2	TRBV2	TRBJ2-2	CASSEAGLAGKLDTGELFF	TGTGCCAGCAGTGAAGCGGGACTAGCGGGGAAACTTGACACCGGGGAGCTGTTTTTT
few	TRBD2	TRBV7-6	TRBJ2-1	CASSLGPSGRVYEQFF	TGTGCCAGCAGCTTAGGTCCTAGCGGGAGGGTGTATGAGCAGTTCTTC
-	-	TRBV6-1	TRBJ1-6	CASSLRWLRNSPLHF	TGTGCCAGCAGTCTTAGGTGGCTCCGAAATTCACCCCTCCACTTT
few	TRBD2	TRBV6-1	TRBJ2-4	CASSELAGGDIQYF	TGTGCCAGCAGTGAACTAGCGGGAGGGGACATTCAGTACTTC
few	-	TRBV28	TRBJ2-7	CASSAYIYEQYF	TGTGCCAGCAGCGCTTACATCTACGAGCAGTACTTC
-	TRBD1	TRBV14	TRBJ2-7	CASSALPGQGAREQYF	TGTGCCAGCAGCGCACTCCCGGGACAGGGGGCTCGCGAGCAGTACTTC
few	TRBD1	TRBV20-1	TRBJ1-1	CSARQGSLNTEAFF	TGCAGTGCGCGACAGGGCTCACTGAACACTGAAGCTTTCTTT
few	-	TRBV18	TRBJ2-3	CASSPRKVSGTDTQYF	TGTGCCAGCTCACCAAGGAAGGTTTCGGGCACAGATACGCAGTATTTT
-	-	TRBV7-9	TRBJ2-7	CASSLAGGGIGNEQYF	TGTGCCAGCAGCTTAGCAGGTGGGGGGATAGGCAACGAGCAGTACTTC
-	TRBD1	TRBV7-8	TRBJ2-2	CASSRDSFTGELFF	TGTGCCAGCAGCCGGGACAGCTTCACCGGGGAGCTGTTTTTT
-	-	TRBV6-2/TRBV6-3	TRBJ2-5	CASCCVGSNQENQYF	TGTGCCAGCTGCTGCGTGGGAAGTAACCAAGAGAACCAGTACTTC
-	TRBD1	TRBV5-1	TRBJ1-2	CASSHSRDSGRHTF	TGCGCCAGCAGCCATTCCCGGGACAGCGGACGCCACACCTTC
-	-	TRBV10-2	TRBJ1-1	CASSGRGAHTEAFF	TGCGCCAGCAGTGGTAGGGGCGCACACACTGAAGCTTTCTTT
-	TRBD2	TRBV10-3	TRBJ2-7	CAISVAGGSGVHYEQYF	TGTGCCATCAGTGTGGCTGGGGGAAGCGGGGTGCACTACGAGCAGTACTTC
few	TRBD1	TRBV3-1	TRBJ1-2	CASSRTGVSNYGYTF	TGTGCCAGCTCTCGGACAGGGGTTTCCAACTATGGCTACACCTTC
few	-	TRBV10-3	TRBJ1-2	CASGGDPEGGYTF	TGTGCCAGCGGGGGGGACCCGGAGGGTGGCTACACCTTC
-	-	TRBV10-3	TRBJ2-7	CAIRAPLPPYEQYF	TGTGCCATCAGGGCCCCACTACCTCCCTACGAGCAGTACTTC
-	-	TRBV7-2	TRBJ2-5	CASSSSSAETQYF	TGTGCCAGCAGCTCTTCTTCCGCAGAGACCCAGTACTTC
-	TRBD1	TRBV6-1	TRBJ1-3	CASRRRVQGARGNTIYF	TGTGCCAGCAGGAGACGCGTACAGGGGGCGAGGGGAAACACCATATATTTT
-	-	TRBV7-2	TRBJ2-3	CASSLGPNLYTDTQYF	TGTGCCAGCAGCTTAGGCCCGAATCTGTACACAGATACGCAGTATTTT
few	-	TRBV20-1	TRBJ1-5	CSATPQNQPQHF	TGCAGTGCTACTCCCCAGAATCAGCCCCAGCATTTT
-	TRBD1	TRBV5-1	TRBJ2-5	CASSGATGSQETQYF	TGCGCCAGCAGCGGTGCGACAGGGAGTCAAGAGACCCAGTACTTC
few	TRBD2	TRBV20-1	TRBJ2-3	CSARDWASGRDGTQYF	TGCAGTGCTAGAGATTGGGCTAGCGGGAGGGATGGTACGCAGTATTTT
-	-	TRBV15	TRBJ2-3	CATSREGGVTDTQYF	TGTGCCACCAGCAGAGAAGGGGGGGTCACAGATACGCAGTATTTT
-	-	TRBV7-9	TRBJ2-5	CASSRGLTLQETQYF	TGTGCCAGCAGCCGGGGACTTACATTGCAAGAGACCCAGTACTTC
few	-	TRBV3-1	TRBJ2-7	CASSQVKGIYEQYF	TGTGCCAGCAGCCAAGTTAAGGGGATTTACGAGCAGTACTTC
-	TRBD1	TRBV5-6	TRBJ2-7	CASSSGTGHWEQYF	TGTGCCAGCAGCTCTGGGACAGGACATTGGGAGCAGTACTTC
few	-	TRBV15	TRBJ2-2	CATSRGAQDTGELFF	TGTGCCACCAGCAGAGGGGCCCAGGACACCGGGGAGCTGTTTTTT
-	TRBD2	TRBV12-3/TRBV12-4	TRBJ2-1	CASRGTSGSHEQFF	TGTGCCAGCAGGGGGACTAGCGGGAGCCATGAGCAGTTCTTC
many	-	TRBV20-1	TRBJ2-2	CSARSHGGELFF	TGCAGTGCCAGAAGTCACGGCGGGGAGCTGTTTTTT
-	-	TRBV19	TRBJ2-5	CASSIGDRQETQYF	TGTGCCAGTAGTATAGGAGACCGACAAGAGACCCAGTACTTC
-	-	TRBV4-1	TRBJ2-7	CASSQMEESYEQYF	TGCGCCAGCAGCCAAATGGAGGAGTCCTACGAGCAGTACTTC
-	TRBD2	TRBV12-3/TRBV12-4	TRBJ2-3	CASSFAGGLVDTQYF	TGTGCCAGCAGTTTTGCGGGGGGGCTGGTAGATACGCAGTATTTT
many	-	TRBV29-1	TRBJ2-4	CSVEGNTKNIQYF	TGCAGCGTTGAAGGAAATACCAAAAACATTCAGTACTTC
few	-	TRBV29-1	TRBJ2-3	CSVDNRFSTDTQYF	TGCAGCGTTGACAACAGGTTTAGCACAGATACGCAGTATTTT
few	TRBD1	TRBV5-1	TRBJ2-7	CASSPRDSTYEQYF	TGCGCCAGCAGCCCCCGGGACAGCACCTACGAGCAGTACTTC
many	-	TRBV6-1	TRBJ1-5	CASSEGFNQPQHF	TGTGCCAGCAGTGAAGGGTTCAATCAGCCCCAGCATTTT
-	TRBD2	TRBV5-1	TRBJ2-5	CASSGTSGRFLETQYF	TGCGCCAGCAGCGGTACTAGCGGGAGGTTTTTAGAGACCCAGTACTTC
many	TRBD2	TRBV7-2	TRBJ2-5	CASSLTSGETQYF	TGTGCCAGCAGCCTCACTAGCGGGGAGACCCAGTACTTC
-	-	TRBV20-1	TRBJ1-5	CSAVRGANQPQHF	TGCAGTGCCGTCAGGGGTGCGAATCAGCCCCAGCATTTT
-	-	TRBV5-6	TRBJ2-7	CASSLGVGGAYEQYF	TGTGCCAGCAGCTTAGGGGTGGGGGGAGCCTACGAGCAGTACTTC
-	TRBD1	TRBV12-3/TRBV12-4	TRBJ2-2	CASSLRKAGGYTGELFF	TGTGCCAGCAGTTTAAGAAAAGCAGGGGGCTATACCGGGGAGCTGTTTTTT
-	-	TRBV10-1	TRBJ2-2	CASKPGPNTGELFF	TGCGCCAGCAAGCCGGGACCGAACACCGGGGAGCTGTTTTTT
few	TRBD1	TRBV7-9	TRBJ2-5	CASSPRGQQETQYF	TGTGCCAGCAGCCCAAGGGGGCAGCAAGAGACCCAGTACTTC
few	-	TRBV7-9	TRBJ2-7	CASSPATSRANEQYF	TGTGCCAGCAGTCCCGCCACCTCCAGGGCCAACGAGCAGTACTTC
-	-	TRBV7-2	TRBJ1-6	CASSLGTSYNSPLHF	TGTGCCAGCAGCTTAGGGACATCCTATAATTCACCCCTCCACTTT
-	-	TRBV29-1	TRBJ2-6	CSVEDESAFGFGANVLTF	TGCAGCGTTGAAGATGAGTCCGCCTTTGGGTTCGGGGCCAACGTCCTGACTTTC
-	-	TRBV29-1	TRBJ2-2	CSVEDFAGAGTGELFF	TGCAGCGTTGAAGATTTCGCGGGGGCCGGGACCGGGGAGCTGTTTTTT
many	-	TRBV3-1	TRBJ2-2	CASSPLGRELFF	TGTGCCAGCAGCCCCCTCGGTCGGGAGCTGTTTTTT
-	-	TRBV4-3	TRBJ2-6	CASSQDLERRGANVLTF	TGCGCCAGCAGCCAAGATCTTGAAAGGCGGGGGGCCAACGTCCTGACTTTC
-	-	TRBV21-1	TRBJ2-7	CASSKDPEGTSGHYEQYF	TGTGCCAGCAGCAAAGATCCCGAAGGGACTAGCGGACACTACGAGCAGTACTTC
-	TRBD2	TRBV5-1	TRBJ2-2	CASSLTPSGEHTGELFF	TGCGCCAGCAGCTTGACTCCTAGCGGGGAGCACACCGGGGAGCTGTTTTTT